This T cell receptor (beta chain) derives from a study of PD-L1 blockade in urothelial cancer. This clone was detected a few times. The time point was: pretreatment peripheral blood. This CDR3 has 15 amino acids. The germline gives CDR1 WSHSY, CDR2 SAAADI. Trimming left V 3 bases short and J 4 bases short, with 13 bases between. Sequencing used immunoSEQ multiplex PCR; TCRdb keeps in-frame clones, though not all of them. Seen here are around 45,000 clones, 82% observed once, and the top ten hold approximately 1.7%. The input for sequencing was PBMCs, taken around atezolizumab (anti-PD-L1) treatment. This receptor was taken from a man aged 50-60 years with urothelial cancer. The rearrangement joins TRBV10-2 to TRBJ1-3; no clear D. This CDR3 is CASSEGVNNGNTIYF. The CDR3 bases are TGCGCCAGCAGTGAAGGAGTGAACAACGGAAACACCATATATTTT.